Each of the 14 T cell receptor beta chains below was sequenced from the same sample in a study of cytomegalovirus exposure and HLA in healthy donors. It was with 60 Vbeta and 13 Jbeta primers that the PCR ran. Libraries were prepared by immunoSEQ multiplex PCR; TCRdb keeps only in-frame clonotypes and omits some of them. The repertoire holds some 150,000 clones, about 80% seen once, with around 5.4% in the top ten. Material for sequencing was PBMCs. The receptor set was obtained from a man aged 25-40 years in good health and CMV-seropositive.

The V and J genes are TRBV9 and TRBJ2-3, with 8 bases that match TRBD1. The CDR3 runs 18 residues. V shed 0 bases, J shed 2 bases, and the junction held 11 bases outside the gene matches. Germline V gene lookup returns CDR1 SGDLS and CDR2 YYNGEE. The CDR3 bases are TGTGCCAGCAGCGTAGAGACAGCGGACAGGGCCTACACAGATACGCAGTATTTT. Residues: CASSVETADRAYTDTQYF.

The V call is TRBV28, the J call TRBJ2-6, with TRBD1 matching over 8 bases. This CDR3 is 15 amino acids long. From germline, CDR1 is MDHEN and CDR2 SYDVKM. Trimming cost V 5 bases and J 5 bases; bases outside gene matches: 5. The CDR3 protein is CASSVQGVRANVLTF. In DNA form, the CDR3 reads TGTGCCAGCAGTGTACAGGGGGTACGGGCCAACGTCCTGACTTTC.

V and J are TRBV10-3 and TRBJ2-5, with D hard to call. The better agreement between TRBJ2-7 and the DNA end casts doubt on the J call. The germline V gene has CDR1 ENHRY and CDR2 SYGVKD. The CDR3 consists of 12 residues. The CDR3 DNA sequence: TGTGCCATCAGTGACACAGTTTACGAGCAGTACTTC. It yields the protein CAISDTVYEQYF.

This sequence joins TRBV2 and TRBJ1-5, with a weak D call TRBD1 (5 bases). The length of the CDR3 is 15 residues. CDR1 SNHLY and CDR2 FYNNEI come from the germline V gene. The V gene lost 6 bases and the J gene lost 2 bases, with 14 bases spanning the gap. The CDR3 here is CASSSGLTGNQPQHF. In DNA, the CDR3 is TGTGCCAGCAGCTCAGGGTTAACGGGCAATCAGCCCCAGCATTTT.

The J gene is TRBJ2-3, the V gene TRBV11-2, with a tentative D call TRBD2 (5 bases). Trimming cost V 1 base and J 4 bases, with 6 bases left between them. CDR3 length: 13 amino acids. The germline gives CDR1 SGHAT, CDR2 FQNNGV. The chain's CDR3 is CASSLVRADTQYF. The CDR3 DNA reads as TGTGCCAGCAGCTTAGTGAGGGCAGATACGCAGTATTTT. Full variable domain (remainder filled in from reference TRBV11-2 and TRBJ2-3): EAGVAQSPRYKIIEKRQSVAFWCNPISGHATLYWYQQILGQGPKLLIQFQNNGVVDDSQLPKDRFSAERLKGVDSTLKIQPAKLEDSAVYLCASSLVRADTQYFGPGTRLTVL.

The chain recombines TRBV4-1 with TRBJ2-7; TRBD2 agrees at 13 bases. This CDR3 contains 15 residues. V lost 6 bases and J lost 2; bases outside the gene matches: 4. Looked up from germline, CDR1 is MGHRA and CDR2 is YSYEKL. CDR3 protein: CASSGLAGDPYEQYF. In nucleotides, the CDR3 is TGCGCCAGCAGTGGACTAGCGGGAGATCCCTACGAGCAGTACTTC.

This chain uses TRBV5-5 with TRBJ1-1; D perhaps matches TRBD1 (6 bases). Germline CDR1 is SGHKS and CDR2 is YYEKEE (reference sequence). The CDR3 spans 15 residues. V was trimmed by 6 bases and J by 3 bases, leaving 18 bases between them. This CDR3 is CASTKTGRRDTEAFF. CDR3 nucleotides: TGTGCCAGCACCAAAACAGGGCGGCGAGACACTGAAGCTTTCTTT. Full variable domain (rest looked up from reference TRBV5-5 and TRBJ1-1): DAGVTQSPTHLIKTRGQQVTLRCSPISGHKSVSWYQQVLGQGPQFIFQYYEKEERGRGNFPDRFSARQFPNYSSELNVNALLLGDSALYLCASTKTGRRDTEAFFGQGTRLTVV.

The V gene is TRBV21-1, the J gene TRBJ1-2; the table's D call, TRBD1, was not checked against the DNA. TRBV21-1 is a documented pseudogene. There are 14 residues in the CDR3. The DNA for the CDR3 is TGTGCCAGCATCAAGTCCCCCGACAGGGGTGGCTACACCTTC. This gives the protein CASIKSPDRGGYTF.

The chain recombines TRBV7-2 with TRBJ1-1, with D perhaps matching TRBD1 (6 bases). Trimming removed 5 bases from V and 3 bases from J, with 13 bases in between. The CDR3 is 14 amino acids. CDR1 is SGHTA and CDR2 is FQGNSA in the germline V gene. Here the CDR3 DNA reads TGTGCCAGCAGCGCCCTTACAGGGTACACTGAAGCTTTCTTT. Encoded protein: CASSALTGYTEAFF.

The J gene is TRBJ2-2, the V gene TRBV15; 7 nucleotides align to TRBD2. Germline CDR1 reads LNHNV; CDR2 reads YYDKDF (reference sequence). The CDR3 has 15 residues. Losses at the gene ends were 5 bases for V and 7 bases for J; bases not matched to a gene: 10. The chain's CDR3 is CATSGGENQVGELFF. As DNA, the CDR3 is TGTGCCACCAGCGGGGGGGAGAATCAGGTCGGGGAGCTGTTTTTT.

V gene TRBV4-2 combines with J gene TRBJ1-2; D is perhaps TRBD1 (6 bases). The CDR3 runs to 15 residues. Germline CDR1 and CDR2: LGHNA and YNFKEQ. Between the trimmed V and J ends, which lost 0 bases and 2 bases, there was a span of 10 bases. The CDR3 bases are TGTGCCAGCAGCCAAGATGGGACATCAAACTATGGCTACACCTTC. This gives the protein CASSQDGTSNYGYTF.

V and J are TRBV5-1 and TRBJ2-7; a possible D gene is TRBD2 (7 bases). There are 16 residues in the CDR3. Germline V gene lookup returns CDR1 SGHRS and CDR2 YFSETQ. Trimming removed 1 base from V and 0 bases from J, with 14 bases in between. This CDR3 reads CASSLKAGASSYEQYF. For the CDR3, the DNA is TGCGCCAGCAGCTTGAAGGCGGGGGCAAGCTCCTACGAGCAGTACTTC.

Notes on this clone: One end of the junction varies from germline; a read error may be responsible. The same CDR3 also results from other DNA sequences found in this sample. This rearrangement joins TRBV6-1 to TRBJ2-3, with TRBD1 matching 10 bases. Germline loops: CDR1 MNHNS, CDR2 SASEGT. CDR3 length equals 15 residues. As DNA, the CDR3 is TGCGCCAGCAAAGGGCAGACAGGGGGCTCAGATACGCAGTATTTT. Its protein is CASKGQTGGSDTQYF.

The DNA of the CDR3 is TGTGCCAGCAGCGCCACCCGGGACAGGGCTTGGGAGCAGTACTTC. Translation: CASSATRDRAWEQYF. The genes are TRBV7-2 and TRBJ2-7; TRBD1 matches 9 bases. This CDR3 spans 15 amino acids. V gave up 5 bases and J gave up 7 bases; unmatched junction bases: 12. From germline, CDR1 is SGHTA and CDR2 FQGNSA.